The rows below give T cell receptor beta chains drawn from one sample of a study of blood T cell repertoires in COVID-19. The method was immunoSEQ multiplex PCR; TCRdb's version includes in-frame clones alone and lacks a portion of them. This table has about 110,000 clones, 80% to 90% appearing once. Sequenced: peripheral blood. These receptors were collected from a man in his forties or fifties with active or convalescent COVID-19. CDR3s include the opening cysteine and the closing phenylalanine or tryptophan. D genes are given only for firm matches. A row's size may be missing; if present it is once, few, many or a size class.

d_gene	j_gene	abundance	v_gene	CDR3nt	CDR3aa
NA	TRBJ1-2	NA	TRBV7-8	TGTGCCAGCAGCTTAGCGTCTAGGGGGTTCAACTATGGCTACACCTTC	CASSLASRGFNYGYTF
NA	TRBJ1-6	NA	TRBV7-2	TGTGCCAGCAGCTTAAGGACAGCGAATAATTCACCCCTCCACTTT	CASSLRTANNSPLHF
TRBD1	TRBJ2-6	NA	TRBV29-1	TGCAGCGTCGCCGACAGGGTCCCTGGGGCCAACGTCCTGACTTTC	CSVADRVPGANVLTF
TRBD1	TRBJ2-7	NA	TRBV18	TGTGCCAGCTCACCCTGGACAGGGGGGATATACGAGCAGTACTTC	CASSPWTGGIYEQYF
TRBD1	TRBJ2-7	once	TRBV19	TGTGCCAGTAGTCACAGGGGGGACTACGAGCAGTACTTC	CASSHRGDYEQYF
NA	TRBJ1-2	NA	TRBV5-5	TGTGCCAGCAGCTGGAACAAGCAGGGGAGCGTTGGCTACACCTTC	CASSWNKQGSVGYTF
TRBD2	TRBJ2-1	NA	TRBV5-6	TGTGCCAGCAGCTGGGGGACTAGCGTACCTTACAATGAGCAGTTCTTC	CASSWGTSVPYNEQFF
NA	TRBJ1-1	once	TRBV6-4	TGTGCCAGCAGTGAAGGGCTAGCGACTGAAGCTTTCTTT	CASSEGLATEAFF
NA	TRBJ2-2	NA	TRBV7-9	TGTGCCAGCAGCCCAACACTAGCTGACACCGGGGAGCTGTTTTTT	CASSPTLADTGELFF
NA	TRBJ2-1	NA	TRBV19	TGTGCCAGTAGTCTCAGTCTTGAGCAGTTCTTC	CASSLSLEQFF
NA	TRBJ1-1	once	TRBV5-4	TGTGCCAGCAGCCAACCAAATGGCGGAACTGAAGCTTTCTTT	CASSQPNGGTEAFF
NA	TRBJ2-7	NA	TRBV28	TGTGCCAGCAGTTTAAGGGGAAGGGGCTCCTACGAGCAGTACTTC	CASSLRGRGSYEQYF
NA	TRBJ1-1	NA	TRBV29-1	TGCAGCGCACGGACAGACGGAAACACTGAAGCTTTCTTT	CSARTDGNTEAFF
NA	TRBJ1-2	NA	TRBV10-3	TGTGCCATCAGTGAGCCTACAGGAAGGCTCGCGGGCTACACCTTC	CAISEPTGRLAGYTF
TRBD1	TRBJ1-1	NA	TRBV4-3	TGCGCCAGCAGCCAAGGGGACAGGGTGTCCACTGAAGCTTTCTTT	CASSQGDRVSTEAFF
TRBD1	TRBJ1-5	NA	TRBV28	TGTGCCAGCAGTTTCCCCGGGACAGGGGGCGCCCTGTTAAGCAATCAGCCCCAGCATTTT	CASSFPGTGGALLSNQPQHF
NA	TRBJ2-2	NA	TRBV4-3	TGCGCCAGCAGCCAAGATGAGAGGGAGCCGACCGGGGAGCTGTTTTTT	CASSQDEREPTGELFF
NA	TRBJ2-7	NA	TRBV18	TGTGCCAGCTCACCCGATCGACAGACGTCCTCCTACGAGCAGTACTTC	CASSPDRQTSSYEQYF
TRBD2	TRBJ2-3	NA	TRBV6-6	TGTGCCAGCACCACGGGACTAATCACAGATACGCAGTATTTT	CASTTGLITDTQYF
TRBD1	TRBJ1-6	few	TRBV9	TGTGCCAGCAGCGAGGGGGACAGGGGGTATAATTCACCCCTCCACTTT	CASSEGDRGYNSPLHF
NA	TRBJ1-1	NA	TRBV9	TGTGCCAGCAGCCCAGCAGGTCTGAACACTGAAGCTTTCTTT	CASSPAGLNTEAFF
TRBD2	TRBJ2-1	NA	TRBV5-1	TGCGCCAGCAGCTTGTGGATGACCGGGACTAGCGGGAGGAGAACCTACAATGAGCAGTTCTTC	CASSLWMTGTSGRRTYNEQFF
NA	TRBJ2-5	NA	TRBV10-1	TGCGCCAGCAGTGAGATAGGGACAACGCGGGCCTATGAAAAGACCCAGTACTTC	CASSEIGTTRAYEKTQYF
NA	TRBJ2-7	NA	TRBV7-8	TGTGCCAGCAGTCATAGCGGTGACGAGCAGTACTTC	CASSHSGDEQYF
NA	TRBJ2-7	NA	TRBV28	TGTGCCAGCACTTCTTCCCTAGTTGCTTACGAGCAGTACTTC	CASTSSLVAYEQYF
NA	TRBJ2-3	NA	TRBV7-9	TGTGCCAGCGTTGCCACTAGGGTAGAGAGCACAGATACGCAGTATTTT	CASVATRVESTDTQYF
TRBD1	TRBJ1-3	NA	TRBV5-1	TGCGCCAGCAGGACCGGGACAGGGGCTGGAAACACCATATATTTT	CASRTGTGAGNTIYF
NA	TRBJ2-1	NA	TRBV6-6	TGTGCCAGCAAAGGGGGGGCCTCCTACAATGAGCAGTTCTTC	CASKGGASYNEQFF